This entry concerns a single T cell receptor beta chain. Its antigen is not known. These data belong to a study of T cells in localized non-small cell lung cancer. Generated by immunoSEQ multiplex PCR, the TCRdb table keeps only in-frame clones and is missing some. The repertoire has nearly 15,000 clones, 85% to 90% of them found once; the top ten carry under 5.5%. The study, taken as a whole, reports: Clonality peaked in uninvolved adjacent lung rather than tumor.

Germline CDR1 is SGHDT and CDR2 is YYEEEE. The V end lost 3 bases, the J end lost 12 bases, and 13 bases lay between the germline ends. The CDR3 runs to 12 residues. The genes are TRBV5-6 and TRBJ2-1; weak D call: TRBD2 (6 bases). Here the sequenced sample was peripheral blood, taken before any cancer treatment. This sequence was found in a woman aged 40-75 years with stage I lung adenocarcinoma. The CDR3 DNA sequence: TGTGCCAGCAGCTCCTCTAGCGAGTCGCAGTTCTTC. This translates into CASSSSSESQFF. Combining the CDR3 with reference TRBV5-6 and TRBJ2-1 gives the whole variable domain DAGVTQSPTHLIKTRGQQVTLRCSPKSGHDTVSWYQQALGQGPQFIFQYYEEEERQRGNFPDRFSGHQFPNYSSELNVNALLLGDSALYLCASSSSSESQFFGPGTRLTVL.